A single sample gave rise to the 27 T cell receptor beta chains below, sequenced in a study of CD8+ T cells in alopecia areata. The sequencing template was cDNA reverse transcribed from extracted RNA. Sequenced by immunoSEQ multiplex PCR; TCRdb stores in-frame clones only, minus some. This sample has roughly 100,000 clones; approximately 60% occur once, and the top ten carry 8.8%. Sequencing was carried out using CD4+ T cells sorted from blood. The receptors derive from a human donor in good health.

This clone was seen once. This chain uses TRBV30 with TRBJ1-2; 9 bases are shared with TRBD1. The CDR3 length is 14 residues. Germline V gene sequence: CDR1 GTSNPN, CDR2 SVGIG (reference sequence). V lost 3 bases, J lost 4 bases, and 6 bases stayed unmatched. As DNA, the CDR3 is TGTGCCTGGAGCACAGGGGGCTCTGGCTATGGCTACACCTTC. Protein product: CAWSTGGSGYGYTF.

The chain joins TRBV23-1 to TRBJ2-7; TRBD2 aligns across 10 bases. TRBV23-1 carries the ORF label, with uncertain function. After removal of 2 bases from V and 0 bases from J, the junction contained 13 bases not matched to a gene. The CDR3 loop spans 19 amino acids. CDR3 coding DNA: TGCGCCAGCAGTCAAGGTTTTAGTCTAGCGGGGGCCTTCTCCTACGAGCAGTACTTC. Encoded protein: CASSQGFSLAGAFSYEQYF.

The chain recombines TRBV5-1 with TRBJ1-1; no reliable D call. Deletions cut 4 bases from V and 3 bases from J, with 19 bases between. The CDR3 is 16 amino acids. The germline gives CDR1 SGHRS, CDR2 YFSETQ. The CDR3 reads CASSDGPSDSDTEAFF. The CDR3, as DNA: TGCGCCAGCAGCGATGGACCATCTGACTCGGACACTGAAGCTTTCTTT.

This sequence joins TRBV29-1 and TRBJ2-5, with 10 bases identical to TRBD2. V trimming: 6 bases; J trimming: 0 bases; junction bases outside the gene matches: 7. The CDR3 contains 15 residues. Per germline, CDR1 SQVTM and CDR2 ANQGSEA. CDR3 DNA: TGCAGCGTGTGGGAGCGGGGGGGGTACCAAGAGACCCAGTACTTC. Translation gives CSVWERGGYQETQYF.

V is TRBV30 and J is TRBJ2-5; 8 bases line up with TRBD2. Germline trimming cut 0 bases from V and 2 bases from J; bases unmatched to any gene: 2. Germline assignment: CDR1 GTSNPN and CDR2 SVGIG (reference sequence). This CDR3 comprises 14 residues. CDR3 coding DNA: TGTGCCTGGAGTGTACGGGGGGGACAAGAGACCCAGTACTTC. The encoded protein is CAWSVRGGQETQYF.

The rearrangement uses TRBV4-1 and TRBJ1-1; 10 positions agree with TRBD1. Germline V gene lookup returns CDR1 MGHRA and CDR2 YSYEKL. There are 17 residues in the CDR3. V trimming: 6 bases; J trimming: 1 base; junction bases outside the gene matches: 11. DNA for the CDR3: TGCGCCAGCAGAAGTGGTTGGGACAGGGGAGCGAACACTGAAGCTTTCTTT. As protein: CASRSGWDRGANTEAFF.

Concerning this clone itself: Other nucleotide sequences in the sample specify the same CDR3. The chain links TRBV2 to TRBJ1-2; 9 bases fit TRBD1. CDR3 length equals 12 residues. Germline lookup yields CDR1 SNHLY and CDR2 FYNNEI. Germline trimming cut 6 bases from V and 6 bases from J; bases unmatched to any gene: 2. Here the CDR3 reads CASRDRGNGYTF. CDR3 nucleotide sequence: TGTGCCAGCAGGGACAGGGGAAATGGCTACACCTTC.

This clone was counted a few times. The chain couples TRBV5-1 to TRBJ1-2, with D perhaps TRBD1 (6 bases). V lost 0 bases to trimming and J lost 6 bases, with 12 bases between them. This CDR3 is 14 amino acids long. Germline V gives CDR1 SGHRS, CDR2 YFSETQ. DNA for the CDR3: TGCGCCAGCAGCTTGGTTGAGGCAGGGGATGGCTACACCTTC. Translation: CASSLVEAGDGYTF.

The CDR3 protein is CASSSPNEKLFF. In DNA, the CDR3 is TGTGCCAGCAGCTCGCCTAATGAAAAACTGTTTTTT. The chain joins TRBV5-6 to TRBJ1-4; no definite D call. CDR1 SGHDT and CDR2 YYEEEE come from the germline V gene. CDR3 size: 12 residues. V lost 3 bases and J lost 3, with 3 bases in between.

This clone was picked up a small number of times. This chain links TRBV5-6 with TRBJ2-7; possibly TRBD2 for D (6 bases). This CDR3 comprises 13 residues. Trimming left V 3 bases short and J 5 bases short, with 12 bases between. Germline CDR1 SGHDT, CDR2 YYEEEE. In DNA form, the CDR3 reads TGTGCCAGCAGCTCCTTTGCTAGCGACGAGCAGTACTTC. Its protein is CASSSFASDEQYF.

The CDR3 DNA is TGTGCCAGCAGTGAATTCCCCCAAGAGACCCAGTACTTC. Translating gives CASSEFPQETQYF. The genes are TRBV2 and TRBJ2-5; unclear D gene. V was pared by 2 bases and J by 1 base, with 5 bases between. This CDR3 comprises 13 residues. The germline CDR1 and CDR2 sequences are SNHLY and FYNNEI.

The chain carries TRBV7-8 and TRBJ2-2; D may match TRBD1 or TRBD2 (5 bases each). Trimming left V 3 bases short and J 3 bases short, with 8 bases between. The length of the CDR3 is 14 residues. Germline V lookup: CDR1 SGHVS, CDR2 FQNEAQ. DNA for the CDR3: TGTGCCAGCAGCTTGCAGGGAGACACCGGGGAGCTGTTTTTT. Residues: CASSLQGDTGELFF.

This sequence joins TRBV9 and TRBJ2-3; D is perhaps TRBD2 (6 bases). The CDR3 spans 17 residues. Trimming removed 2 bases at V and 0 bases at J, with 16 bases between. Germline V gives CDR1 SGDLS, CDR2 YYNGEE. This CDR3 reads CASSVPGLAESTDTQYF. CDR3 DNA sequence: TGTGCCAGCAGCGTTCCGGGACTCGCTGAGAGCACAGATACGCAGTATTTT.

CDR3 amino acids: CASSLDRDSYEQYF. The CDR3 DNA reads as TGTGCCAGCAGCTTGGACAGGGACTCCTACGAGCAGTACTTC. The genes are TRBV7-9 and TRBJ2-7; 8 bases are a match to TRBD1. The germline V gene has CDR1 SEHNR and CDR2 FQNEAQ (reference sequence). CDR3 length equals 14 residues. The junction had 1 base not matched to a gene; V was cut back by 3 bases and J by 0 bases.

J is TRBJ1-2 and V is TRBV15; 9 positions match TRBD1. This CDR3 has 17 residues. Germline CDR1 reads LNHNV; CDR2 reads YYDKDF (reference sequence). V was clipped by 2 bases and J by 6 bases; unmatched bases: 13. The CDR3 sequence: CATSRSELGQGTNGYTF. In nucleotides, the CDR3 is TGTGCCACCAGCAGATCTGAACTCGGACAGGGGACTAATGGCTACACCTTC.

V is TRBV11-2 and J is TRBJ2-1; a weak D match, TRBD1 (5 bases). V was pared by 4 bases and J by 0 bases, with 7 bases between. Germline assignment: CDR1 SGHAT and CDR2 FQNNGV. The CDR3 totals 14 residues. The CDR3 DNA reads TGTGCCAGCAGCTCCAGGGTCTCCTACAATGAGCAGTTCTTC. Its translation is CASSSRVSYNEQFF.

CDR3: CASSQSRPIANYGYTF. The DNA of the CDR3 is TGCGCCAGCAGTCAATCACGGCCGATAGCTAACTATGGCTACACCTTC. The chain carries TRBV23-1 and TRBJ1-2; D gene uncertain. TRBV23-1 is reported as an ORF; its role is uncertain. The CDR3 is 16 residues long. Trimming stripped 0 bases from V and 0 bases from J, with 11 bases between.

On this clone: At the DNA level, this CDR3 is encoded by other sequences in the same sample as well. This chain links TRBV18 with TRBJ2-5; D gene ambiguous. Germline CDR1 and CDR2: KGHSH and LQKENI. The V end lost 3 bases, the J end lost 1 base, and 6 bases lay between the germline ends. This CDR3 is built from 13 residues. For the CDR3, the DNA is TGTGCCAGCTCACCCCCCTCCCAAGAGACCCAGTACTTC. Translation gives CASSPPSQETQYF. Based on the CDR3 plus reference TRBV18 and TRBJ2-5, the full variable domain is NAGVMQNPRHLVRRRGQEARLRCSPMKGHSHVYWYRQLPEEGLKFMVYLQKENIIDESGMPKERFSAEFPKEGPSILRIQQVVRGDSAAYFCASSPPSQETQYFGPGTRLLVL.

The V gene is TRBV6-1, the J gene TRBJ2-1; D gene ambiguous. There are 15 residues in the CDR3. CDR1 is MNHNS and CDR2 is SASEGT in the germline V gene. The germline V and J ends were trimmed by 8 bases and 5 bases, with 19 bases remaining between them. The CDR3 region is CASAEQILGNNEQFF. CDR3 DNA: TGTGCCAGCGCGGAACAGATTTTGGGGAACAATGAGCAGTTCTTC.

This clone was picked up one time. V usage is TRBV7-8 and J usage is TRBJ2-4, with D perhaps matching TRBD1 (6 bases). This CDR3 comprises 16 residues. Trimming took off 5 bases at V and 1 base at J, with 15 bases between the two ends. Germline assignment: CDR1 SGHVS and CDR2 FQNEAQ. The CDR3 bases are TGTGCCAGCAGCCCCAGGGTGGGGGCCGCCAAAAACATTCAGTACTTC. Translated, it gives CASSPRVGAAKNIQYF. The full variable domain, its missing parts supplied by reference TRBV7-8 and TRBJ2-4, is GAGVSQSPRYKVAKRGQDVALRCDPISGHVSLFWYQQALGQGPEFLTYFQNEAQLDKSGLPSDRFFAERPEGSVSTLKIQRTQQEDSAVYLCASSPRVGAAKNIQYFGAGTRLSVL.

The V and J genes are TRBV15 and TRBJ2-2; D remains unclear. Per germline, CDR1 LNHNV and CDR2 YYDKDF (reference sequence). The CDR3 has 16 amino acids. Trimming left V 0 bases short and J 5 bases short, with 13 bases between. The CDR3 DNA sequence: TGTGCCACCAGCAGAGAGTCGAAGGAATGGACCGGGGAGCTGTTTTTT. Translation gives CATSRESKEWTGELFF.

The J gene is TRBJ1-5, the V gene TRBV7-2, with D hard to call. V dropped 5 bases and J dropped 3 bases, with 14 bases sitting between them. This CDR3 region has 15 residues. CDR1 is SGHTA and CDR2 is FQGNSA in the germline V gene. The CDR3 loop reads CASSLGTGFNQPQHF. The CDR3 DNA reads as TGTGCCAGCAGCCTAGGAACGGGTTTCAATCAGCCCCAGCATTTT. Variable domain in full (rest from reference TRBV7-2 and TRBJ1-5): GAGVSQSPSNKVTEKGKDVELRCDPISGHTALYWYRQSLGQGLEFLIYFQGNSAPDKSGLPSDRFSAERTGGSVSTLTIQRTQQEDSAVYLCASSLGTGFNQPQHFGDGTRLSIL.

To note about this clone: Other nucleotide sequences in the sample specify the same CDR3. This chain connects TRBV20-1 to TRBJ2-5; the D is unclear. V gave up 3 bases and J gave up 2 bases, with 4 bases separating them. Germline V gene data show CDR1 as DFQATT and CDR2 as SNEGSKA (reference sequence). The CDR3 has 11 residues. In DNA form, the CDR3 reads TGCAGTGCTAGTGGACAAGAGACCCAGTACTTC. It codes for CSASGQETQYF.

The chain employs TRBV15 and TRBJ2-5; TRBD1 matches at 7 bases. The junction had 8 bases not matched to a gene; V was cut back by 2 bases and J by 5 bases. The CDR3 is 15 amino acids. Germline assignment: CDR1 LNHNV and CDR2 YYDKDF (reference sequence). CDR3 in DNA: TGTGCCACCAGCAGACGACAGGGCATGGTCGAGACCCAGTACTTC. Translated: CATSRRQGMVETQYF.

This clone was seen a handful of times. CDR3 region: CATSSRDSNPASRLGQYF. The CDR3 DNA sequence: TGTGCCACCAGCAGCCGGGACTCCAACCCCGCCTCTCGTCTAGGGCAGTACTTC. The V gene is TRBV15, the J gene TRBJ2-7, with D maybe TRBD2 (6 bases). V lost 3 bases and J lost 9, with 30 bases in between. This CDR3 spans 18 amino acids. Germline CDR1 LNHNV, CDR2 YYDKDF (reference sequence). Filled out from reference TRBV15 and TRBJ2-7, the complete variable domain reads DAMVIQNPRYQVTQFGKPVTLSCSQTLNHNVMYWYQQKSSQAPKLLFHYYDKDFNNEADTPDNFQSRRPNTSFCFLDIRSPGLGDTAMYLCATSSRDSNPASRLGQYFGPGTRLTVT.

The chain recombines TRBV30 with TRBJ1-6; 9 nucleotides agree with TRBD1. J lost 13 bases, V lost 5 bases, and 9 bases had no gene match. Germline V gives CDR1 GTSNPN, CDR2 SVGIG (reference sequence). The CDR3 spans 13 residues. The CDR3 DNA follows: TGTGCCTGGCGGGGACAGGGAATTACCCCCCTCCACTTT. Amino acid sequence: CAWRGQGITPLHF.

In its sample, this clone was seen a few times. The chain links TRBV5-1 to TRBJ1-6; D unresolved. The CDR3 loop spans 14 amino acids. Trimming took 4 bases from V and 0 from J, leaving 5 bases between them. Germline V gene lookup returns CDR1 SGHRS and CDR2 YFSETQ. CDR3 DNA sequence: TGCGCCAGCAGCGTCGGCTCCTATAATTCACCCCTCCACTTT. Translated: CASSVGSYNSPLHF.